Listed below are T cell receptor beta chains from one sample, sequenced in a study of T cells in Graves' hyperthyroidism and ophthalmopathy. TCRdb reanalysed the multiplex PCR reads using MiXCR and keeps one entry per CDR3 protein. The sample has over 700,000 distinct CDR3 sequences, 35% seen once. The specimen was blood. Receptors were obtained from a woman in her thirties or forties with Graves' hyperthyroidism. Each CDR3 is given with its conserved first and last residue. The order of the fields is V gene, J gene, D gene, clone size, CDR3 DNA, CDR3 protein. A D gene is named only where the DNA matches it firmly. Size is omitted from some rows. Given values are once, few, many or a class for expanded clones.

V: TRBV9; J: TRBJ1-1; D: NA; size: many; DNA: TGTGCCAGCAGCGGTGCCGGGACATTGAACACTGAAGCTTTCTTT; CDR3: CASSGAGTLNTEAFF
V: TRBV6-4; J: TRBJ1-2; D: NA; size: many; DNA: TGTGCCAGTAGCGATACTAACTATGGCTACACCTTC; CDR3: CASSDTNYGYTF
V: TRBV7-9; J: TRBJ1-1; D: NA; size: many; DNA: TGCGCCAGCAGCCCGACAGGCATGAACACTGAAGCTTTCTTT; CDR3: CASSPTGMNTEAFF
V: TRBV5-1; J: TRBJ1-1; D: NA; size: few; DNA: TGCGCCAGCAGCTTGGGAGGCGGGTACAATGAAGCTTTCTTT; CDR3: CASSLGGGYNEAFF
V: TRBV6-2/TRBV6-3; J: TRBJ2-7; D: TRBD2; size: once; DNA: TGTGCCAGCAGTTACTCGAGTAGGGGACTAGCGGGAGTTCAAGAGCAGTACTTC; CDR3: CASSYSSRGLAGVQEQYF
V: TRBV13; J: TRBJ2-7; D: TRBD2; size: NA; DNA: TGTGCCAGCAGCCGGACTAGCGGGGGGACGTACGAGCAGTACTTC; CDR3: CASSRTSGGTYEQYF
V: TRBV2; J: TRBJ1-6; D: NA; size: few; DNA: TGTGCCAGCAGTTTGGAGGGGGATAAGAATTCACCCCTCCACTTT; CDR3: CASSLEGDKNSPLHF
V: TRBV5-4; J: TRBJ1-4; D: NA; size: NA; DNA: TGTGCCAGCAAAACGGACAGTATGAATGAAAAACTGTTTTTT; CDR3: CASKTDSMNEKLFF
V: TRBV15; J: TRBJ1-5; D: NA; size: many; DNA: TGTGCCACCAGCACCAGGAGCGATCAGCCCCAGCATTTT; CDR3: CATSTRSDQPQHF
V: TRBV6-2/TRBV6-3; J: TRBJ2-7; D: NA; size: NA; DNA: TGTGCCAGCAGTTACGACTACCTAGACAGGTTGTCAACCTACGAGCAGTACTTC; CDR3: CASSYDYLDRLSTYEQYF
V: TRBV10-3; J: TRBJ1-2; D: NA; size: NA; DNA: TGTGCCATCAGCCCCGGTCGGGGGGACTTTAACTATGGCTACACCTTC; CDR3: CAISPGRGDFNYGYTF
V: TRBV20-1; J: TRBJ1-5; D: NA; size: many; DNA: TGCAGTGCTAGAGCGGTCAATCAGCCCCAGCATTTT; CDR3: CSARAVNQPQHF
V: TRBV7-9; J: TRBJ2-7; D: TRBD1; size: many; DNA: TGTGCCAGCAGCTCGACAGGGTCCAACTCCTACGAGCAGTACTTC; CDR3: CASSSTGSNSYEQYF
V: TRBV4-1; J: TRBJ1-5; D: NA; size: few; DNA: TGCGCCAGCAGCCAAGATTTAGGCGGGGTCCAGGGCAATCAGCCCCAGCATTTT; CDR3: CASSQDLGGVQGNQPQHF
V: TRBV5-4; J: TRBJ2-6; D: NA; size: few; DNA: TGTGCCAGCAGCTCCACCTTGCCTGGGGCCAACGTCCTGACTTTC; CDR3: CASSSTLPGANVLTF
V: TRBV6-1; J: TRBJ1-1; D: NA; size: NA; DNA: TGTGCCAGCAGTGATTACAGCAGGAACACTGAAGCTTTCTTT; CDR3: CASSDYSRNTEAFF
V: TRBV29-1; J: TRBJ1-6; D: TRBD1; size: NA; DNA: TGCAGCGTTGCTTCACAGGGGAATAATTCACCCCTCCACTTT; CDR3: CSVASQGNNSPLHF
V: TRBV7-2; J: TRBJ2-7; D: TRBD2; size: NA; DNA: TGTGCCAGCAGCTTAGCCCCTAGCGGGGTTGGCGAGCAGTACTTC; CDR3: CASSLAPSGVGEQYF
V: TRBV6-5; J: TRBJ1-2; D: NA; size: few; DNA: TGTGCCAGCAGTTCCCCAATGACAGGAGGCGGCTACACCTTC; CDR3: CASSSPMTGGGYTF
V: TRBV29-1; J: TRBJ1-1; D: TRBD1; size: NA; DNA: TGCAGCTCGGGGGACAGGGGGCCGTGGACTGAAGCTTTCTTT; CDR3: CSSGDRGPWTEAFF
V: TRBV11-1; J: TRBJ1-1; D: NA; size: once; DNA: TGTGCCAGCAGCGACGGGGGGACCGGGGAAGCTTTCTTT; CDR3: CASSDGGTGEAFF
V: TRBV13; J: TRBJ1-1; D: NA; size: many; DNA: TGTGCCAGCAGCTTAAGTTGGTGGTGGACTGAAGCTTTCTTT; CDR3: CASSLSWWWTEAFF
V: TRBV2; J: TRBJ1-3; D: NA; size: NA; DNA: TGTGCCAGCAGATCTGGAAGGAACGGAAACACCATATATTTT; CDR3: CASRSGRNGNTIYF
V: TRBV7-2; J: TRBJ1-1; D: TRBD1; size: NA; DNA: TGTGCCACCGGGGACAGTGCTCGCACTGAAGCTTTCTTT; CDR3: CATGDSARTEAFF
V: TRBV4-3; J: TRBJ2-5; D: TRBD2; size: few; DNA: TGCGCCAGCAGCCAAGAGAAACTAGCGGGAGGGGAGACCCAGTACTTC; CDR3: CASSQEKLAGGETQYF
V: TRBV5-4; J: TRBJ2-5; D: NA; size: few; DNA: TGTGCCAGCAGCTCACCCACCAAAGAGACCCAGTACTTC; CDR3: CASSSPTKETQYF
V: TRBV19; J: TRBJ2-2; D: NA; size: few; DNA: TGTGCCAGTAGTATGCTTGCGGGAAAGGGCACCGGGGAGCTGTTTTTT; CDR3: CASSMLAGKGTGELFF
V: TRBV7-9; J: TRBJ1-5; D: TRBD1; size: NA; DNA: TGTGCCAGCAGCCAAGCAACAGGGGCCCAGCCCCAGCATTTT; CDR3: CASSQATGAQPQHF
V: TRBV5-1; J: TRBJ2-2; D: TRBD2; size: many; DNA: TGCGCCAGCAGCCCACTAGCGCTCTCCACCGGGGAGCTGTTTTTT; CDR3: CASSPLALSTGELFF
V: TRBV4-3; J: TRBJ1-2; D: NA; size: few; DNA: TGCGCCAGCAGCCAAGATGTCAGAGACTATGGCTACACCTTC; CDR3: CASSQDVRDYGYTF
V: TRBV28; J: TRBJ1-2; D: NA; size: NA; DNA: TGTGCCAGCAGTTTAAAACTACTGGGAGCCTACACCTTC; CDR3: CASSLKLLGAYTF
V: TRBV29-1; J: TRBJ1-2; D: NA; size: many; DNA: TGCAGCGTTGCAGGGGAGAATGGCTACACCTTC; CDR3: CSVAGENGYTF
V: TRBV7-9; J: TRBJ1-5; D: NA; size: many; DNA: TGTGCCAGCAGCTTGGAAGTAAGAGACAATCAGCCCCAGCATTTT; CDR3: CASSLEVRDNQPQHF
V: TRBV25-1; J: TRBJ1-1; D: NA; size: many; DNA: TGTGCCAGCAGTGAATACGGGGGTATGGGCACTGAAGCTTTCTTT; CDR3: CASSEYGGMGTEAFF
V: TRBV12-3/TRBV12-4; J: TRBJ1-3; D: NA; size: few; DNA: TGTGCCAGCAGTCCAGGGGTAGGAAACACCATATATTTT; CDR3: CASSPGVGNTIYF
V: TRBV6-5; J: TRBJ2-7; D: TRBD1; size: NA; DNA: TGTGCCAGCAGAACGGGACAGGGCTACGAGCAGTACTTC; CDR3: CASRTGQGYEQYF
V: TRBV4-3; J: TRBJ1-3; D: NA; size: few; DNA: TGCGCCAGCAGCCAAGTCCAGTCCTCTGGAAACACCATATATTTT; CDR3: CASSQVQSSGNTIYF
V: TRBV20-1; J: TRBJ1-1; D: NA; size: NA; DNA: TGCAGTGCCCCTCGCGGGGGAAGGGACACTGAAGCTTTCTTT; CDR3: CSAPRGGRDTEAFF
V: TRBV19; J: TRBJ2-6; D: NA; size: few; DNA: TGTGCCAGTAGTAGACTAACAGGATTCTCTGGGGCCAACGTCCTGACTTTC; CDR3: CASSRLTGFSGANVLTF
V: TRBV7-9; J: TRBJ1-1; D: NA; size: many; DNA: TGTGCCAGCGCCTGGGGGGCGGACGAAGCTTTCTTT; CDR3: CASAWGADEAFF
V: TRBV12-3/TRBV12-4; J: TRBJ2-5; D: NA; size: NA; DNA: TGTGCCAGCAGTTTCGGGGATGGGGGGAAAGAGACCCAGTACTTC; CDR3: CASSFGDGGKETQYF
V: TRBV11-2; J: TRBJ2-7; D: NA; size: NA; DNA: TGTGCCAGCAGTGGGGCCGGGGGCGGGAGTCTCTACGAGCAGTACTTC; CDR3: CASSGAGGGSLYEQYF